This TCR beta chain was recorded in a study of blood T cells in healthy people across ages. Primers used in a second PCR of roughly 6 to 12 cycles were a sample-barcoded 5' primer and a J-beta primer mix. Sequencing of every sample gave 2.5 million or more CDR3-containing paired-end reads. Via MiXCR, TCRdb re-called the 5' RACE reads, giving one row per CDR3 protein. The sample lists approximately 810,000 distinct CDR3 sequences, less than 35% occurring once. V was clipped by 5 bases and J by 11 bases, with 24 bases between them. CDR1 is DFQATT and CDR2 is SNEGSKA in the germline V gene (reference sequence). The length of the CDR3 is 14 residues. At least 5 micrograms of total RNA were extracted per sample. Points on this clonotype: Its target is unknown. This may arise from a read error, as a much more abundant clone is one base away.

Findings and limits, study-wide: Aged donors had fewer naive CD4+ cells and lower diversity than long-lived donors.

The TCR was taken from a woman older than 75 in good health. The sample comprised blood. The genes are TRBV20-1 and TRBJ2-5; weak D call: TRBD2 (6 bases). Here the CDR3 DNA reads TGCAGTGCTTCAGGGCGGGGACCAACGAATGAGCAGTACTTC. Residues: CSASGRGPTNEQYF.